This T cell receptor beta chain stems from a study of blood T cell repertoires in COVID-19. For the study at large: COVID-19 samples, acute and convalescent, were from the United States, Italy and Spain. From T cells, B-cell-depleted T cells, or PBMCs came the material, which was cDNA or gDNA.

Original analysis: Reference gene primers were amplified, and this amplification served to estimate nucleated cell counts. Assay: immunoSEQ multiplex PCR; the TCRdb copy retains only in-frame clones and omits some. That table gives V, J and clone size, and the DNA gave D and trimming. Here the sample spans 120,000 to 150,000 clones, approximately 86% being singletons. CDR1 MDHEN and CDR2 SYDVKM come from the germline V gene. The CDR3 is made up of 15 amino acids. V gave up 4 bases and J gave up 5 bases, with 17 bases separating them. The chain carries TRBV28 and TRBJ1-2, with D possibly being TRBD1 (5 bases). Sample: peripheral blood. This receptor was identified in a woman aged 35 to 49 with active or convalescent COVID-19. CDR3 coding DNA: TGTGCCAGCAGTTCCTCCGGGGCGGCGGGGTATGGCTACACCTTC. Its translation is CASSSSGAAGYGYTF.